This T cell receptor (beta chain) is drawn from a study of blood T cell repertoires in COVID-19 (dated by TCRdb to 2020 to 2022). Concerning the study at large: Samples from collaborators originated in the United States, Italy and Spain and spanned both the acute and convalescent phases of COVID-19. The material from the prospective study consisted of cDNA or gDNA derived from T cells, B-cell-depleted T cells, or PBMCs. The dataset comprised deeply sampled blood TCRbeta repertoires from subjects exposed to, actively infected with, or recovered from COVID-19. The repertoires were released in a freely available public database intended as a resource for research on the immune response to SARS-CoV-2. The samples were drawn from the first 160 participants of the ongoing ImmuneRACE study and from 1,254 subjects provided by 6 global collaborators. A de-identified subject ID, COVID-19 status, age in years and sex were almost always included in the sample metadata. HLA class I and class II types, where available, came from metadata supplied by the sample provider rather than from assay-based typing. General study outcomes and caveats: The quantity of clinical and demographic metadata differed by source and by participant and was supplied without curation.

TCRbeta CDR3 regions were amplified from genomic DNA by means of the immunoSEQ Assay, a bias-controlled multiplex PCR. Per the source publication's procedure: Within the assay, amplification of reference gene primers was used to estimate how many nucleated cells each sample contained. To quantify the absolute abundance of each unique TCRbeta CDR3 rearrangement, sequence reads were collapsed and filtered. For each sample, productive Simpson clonality was calculated as the square root of Simpson's diversity index over productive rearrangements. In its TCRdb copy, this immuneACCESS table keeps in-frame sequences only and misses some clones. Where compared with another copy, unresolved V genes explain less than half of these, and the others have no known cause. The D gene and trimming were derived from the DNA, and the V and J assignments and clone size from that table. This sample holds under 13,000 clones; 65% to 90% were observed only once. Approximately 7.6% of the sample is taken by the ten largest.

Collaborating institutions collected whole blood in K2EDTA tubes following their own protocols. For TCRbeta analysis, collaborators shipped samples as frozen whole blood, isolated PBMCs, or DNA extracted from either of those sample types. CDR1 and CDR2 were assigned from the germline V gene (reference sequence) as LGHDT and YNNKEL. From V the trimming removes 6 bases and from J it removes 6 bases, while the gene matches leave 7 bases of the junction unaccounted for. The CDR3 covers 13 residues, taking in both the cysteine and the phenylalanine. Of all the DNA, just the CDR3 is kept, 39 bases in frame from base 1. Regarding this clone: This receptor's antigen is unknown. No per-base quality is available; no much larger clone lies one base away.

Sequenced: peripheral blood. The V and J genes are TRBV3-1 (or the pseudogene TRBV3-2) and TRBJ2-7; the junction holds 8 bases that match TRBD1. This sequence originates from a man aged 65-85 years with active COVID-19. The CDR3 protein sequence reads: CASRGDRGGEQYF. The nucleotides are TGTGCCAGCAGAGGAGACAGGGGCGGCGAGCAGTACTTC.